The sequence of this TCR beta chain was determined in a study of T cell responses to AZD1222 COVID-19 vaccine. The germline V gene encodes CDR1 SEHNR and CDR2 FQNEAQ (reference sequence). Trimming took 2 bases from V and 0 from J, leaving 7 bases between them. This CDR3 is 14 amino acids long. Libraries were prepared by immunoSEQ multiplex PCR; TCRdb keeps only in-frame clonotypes and omits some of them. Counted here are more than 100,000 clones, around 91% occurring once; the ten biggest clones make up 45%. Turning to this clone: Its specificity is not known. This sample includes further DNA sequences coding for the same CDR3.

Study-wide results and limits: Spike-specific TCR breadth and depth were elevated following two AZD1222 doses. Donors, mostly white British, included more females; clonal diversity was possibly underestimated. The reported proportion of spike-specific TCRs targeting unmutated variant regions was nearly half. Spike-wide vaccine-associated CD4 TCRs dominated at 160-218 and 743-854.

Sequences were derived from peripheral blood, sampled on day 0 of AZD1222 vaccination. The chain joins TRBV7-9 to TRBJ1-1; no firm D call. This clonotype originated in an adult in good health. CDR3: CASSLTGMNTEAFF. CDR3 DNA: TGTGCCAGCAGCTTAACGGGGATGAACACTGAAGCTTTCTTT. The full variable domain, with the rest looked up from reference TRBV7-9 and TRBJ1-1, is DTGVSQNPRHKITKRGQNVTFRCDPISEHNRLYWYRQTLGQGPEFLTYFQNEAQLEKSRLLSDRFSAERPKGSFSTLEIQRTEQGDSAMYLCASSLTGMNTEAFFGQGTRLTVV.